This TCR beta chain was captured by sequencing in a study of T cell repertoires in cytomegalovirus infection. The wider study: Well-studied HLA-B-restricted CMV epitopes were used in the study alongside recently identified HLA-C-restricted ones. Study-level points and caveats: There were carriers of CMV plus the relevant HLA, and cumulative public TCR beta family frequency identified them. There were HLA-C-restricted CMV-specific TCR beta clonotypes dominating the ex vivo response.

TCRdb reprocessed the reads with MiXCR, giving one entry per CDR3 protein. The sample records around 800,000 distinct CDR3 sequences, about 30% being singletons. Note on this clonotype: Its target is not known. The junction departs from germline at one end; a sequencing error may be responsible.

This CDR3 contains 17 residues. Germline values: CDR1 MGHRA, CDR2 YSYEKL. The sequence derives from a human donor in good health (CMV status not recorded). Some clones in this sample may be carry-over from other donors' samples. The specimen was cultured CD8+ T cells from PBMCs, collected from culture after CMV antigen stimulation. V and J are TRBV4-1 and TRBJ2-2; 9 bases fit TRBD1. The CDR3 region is CASSFDTGGGNIGELFF. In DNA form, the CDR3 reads TGCGCCAGCAGCTTCGATACAGGGGGCGGGAACATCGGGGAGCTGTTTTTT.